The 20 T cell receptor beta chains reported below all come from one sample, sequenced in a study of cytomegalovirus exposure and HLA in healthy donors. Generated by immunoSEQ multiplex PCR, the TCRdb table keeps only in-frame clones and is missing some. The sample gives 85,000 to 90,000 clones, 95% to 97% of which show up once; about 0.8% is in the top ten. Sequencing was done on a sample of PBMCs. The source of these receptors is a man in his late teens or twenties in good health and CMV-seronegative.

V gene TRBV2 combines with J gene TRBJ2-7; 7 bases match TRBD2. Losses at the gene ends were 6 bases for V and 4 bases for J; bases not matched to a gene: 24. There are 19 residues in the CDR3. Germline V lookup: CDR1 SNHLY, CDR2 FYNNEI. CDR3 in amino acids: CASSPPGYYRGGRYYEQYF. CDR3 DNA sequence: TGTGCCAGCAGCCCCCCCGGGTATTATCGCGGCGGGAGATATTACGAGCAGTACTTC.

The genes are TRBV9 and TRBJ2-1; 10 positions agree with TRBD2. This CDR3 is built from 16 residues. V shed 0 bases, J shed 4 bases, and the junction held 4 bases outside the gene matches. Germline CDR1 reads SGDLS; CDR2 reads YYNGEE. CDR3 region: CASSVVIAGGYNEQFF. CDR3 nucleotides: TGTGCCAGCAGCGTAGTAATAGCGGGAGGATACAATGAGCAGTTCTTC.

CDR3: CASSVEFGTGYGEQFF. The CDR3 DNA sequence: TGTGCCAGCAGCGTAGAGTTCGGGACAGGGTATGGTGAGCAGTTCTTC. The chain combines TRBV9 with TRBJ2-1; 9 bases are shared with TRBD1. This CDR3 spans 16 amino acids. CDR1 and CDR2 (germline): SGDLS, YYNGEE. After removal of 0 bases from V and 9 bases from J, the junction contained 10 bases not matched to a gene.

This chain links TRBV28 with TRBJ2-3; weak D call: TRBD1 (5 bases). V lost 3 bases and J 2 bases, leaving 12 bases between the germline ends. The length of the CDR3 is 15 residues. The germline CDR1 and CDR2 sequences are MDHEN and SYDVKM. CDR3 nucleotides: TGTGCCAGCAGTTTTAGCCAGGGTTCCACAGATACGCAGTATTTT. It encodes CASSFSQGSTDTQYF.

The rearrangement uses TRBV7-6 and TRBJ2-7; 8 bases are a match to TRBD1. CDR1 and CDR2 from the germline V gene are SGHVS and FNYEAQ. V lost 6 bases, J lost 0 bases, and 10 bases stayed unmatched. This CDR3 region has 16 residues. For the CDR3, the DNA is TGTGCCAGCAGTGGGGGACAGGTTTCTAGCTCCTACGAGCAGTACGTC. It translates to CASSGGQVSSSYEQYV.

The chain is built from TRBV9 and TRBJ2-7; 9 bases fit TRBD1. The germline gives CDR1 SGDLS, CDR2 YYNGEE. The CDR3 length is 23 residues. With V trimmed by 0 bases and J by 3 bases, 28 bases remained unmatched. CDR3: CASSVERVMDRGASVGADYEQYV. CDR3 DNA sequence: TGTGCCAGCAGCGTAGAAAGAGTAATGGACAGGGGCGCCTCCGTGGGGGCGGACTACGAGCAGTACGTC.

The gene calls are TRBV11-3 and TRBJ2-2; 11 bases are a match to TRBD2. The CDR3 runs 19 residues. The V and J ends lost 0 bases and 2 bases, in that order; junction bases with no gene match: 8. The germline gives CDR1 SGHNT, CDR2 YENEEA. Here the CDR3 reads CASSLDLRLAGSNTGELFF. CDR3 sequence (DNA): TGTGCCAGCAGCTTAGATCTGAGACTAGCGGGATCCAACACCGGGGAGCTGTTTTTT.

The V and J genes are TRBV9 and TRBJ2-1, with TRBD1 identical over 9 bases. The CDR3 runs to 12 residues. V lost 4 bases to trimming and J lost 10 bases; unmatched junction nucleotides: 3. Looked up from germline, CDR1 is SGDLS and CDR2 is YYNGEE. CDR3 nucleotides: TGTGCCAGCAGCAGGACAGGGGAAGAGCAGTTCTTC. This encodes CASSRTGEEQFF.

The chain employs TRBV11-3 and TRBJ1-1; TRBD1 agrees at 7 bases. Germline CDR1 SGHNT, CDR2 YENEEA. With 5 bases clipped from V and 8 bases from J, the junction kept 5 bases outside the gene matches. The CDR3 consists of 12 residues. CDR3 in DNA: TGTGCCAGCAGCCAGGGGGACAGCGAAGCTTTCTTT. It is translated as CASSQGDSEAFF. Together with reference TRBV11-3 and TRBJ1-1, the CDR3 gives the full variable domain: EAGVVQSPRYKIIEKKQPVAFWCNPISGHNTLYWYLQNLGQGPELLIRYENEEAVDDSQLPKDRFSAERLKGVDSTLKIQPAELGDSAVYLCASSQGDSEAFFGQGTRLTVV.

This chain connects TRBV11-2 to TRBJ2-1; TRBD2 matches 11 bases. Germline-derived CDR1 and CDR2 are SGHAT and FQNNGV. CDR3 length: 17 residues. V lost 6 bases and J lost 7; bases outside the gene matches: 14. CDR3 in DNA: TGTGCCAGCAGAAACCTAGTAGCGGGAGGGCCAGGGAATGAGCAGTTCTTC. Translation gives CASRNLVAGGPGNEQFF.

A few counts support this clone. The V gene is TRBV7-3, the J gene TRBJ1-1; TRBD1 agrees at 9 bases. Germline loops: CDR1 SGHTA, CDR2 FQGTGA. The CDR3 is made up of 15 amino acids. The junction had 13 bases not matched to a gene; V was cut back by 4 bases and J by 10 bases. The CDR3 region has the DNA TGTGCCAGCAGCTACAACCGGGACAGGGCGCAGGCAGCTTTCTTT. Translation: CASSYNRDRAQAAFF.

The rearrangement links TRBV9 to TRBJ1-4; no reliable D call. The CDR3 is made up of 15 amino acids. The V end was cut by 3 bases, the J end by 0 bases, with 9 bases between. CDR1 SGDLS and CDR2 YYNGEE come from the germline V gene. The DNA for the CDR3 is TGTGCCAGCAGCGGATCAGATTCAACTAATGAAAAACTGTTTTTT. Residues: CASSGSDSTNEKLFF.

CDR3 region: CAISTRPSPGGYTF. The CDR3 nucleotides are TGTGCCATCAGTACTAGACCGTCGCCGGGGGGCTACACCTTC. V and J are TRBV10-3 and TRBJ1-2; the D is unclear. CDR3 length: 14 amino acids. Between the trimmed V and J ends, which lost 5 bases and 8 bases, there was a span of 18 bases. CDR1 is ENHRY and CDR2 is SYGVKD in the germline V gene.

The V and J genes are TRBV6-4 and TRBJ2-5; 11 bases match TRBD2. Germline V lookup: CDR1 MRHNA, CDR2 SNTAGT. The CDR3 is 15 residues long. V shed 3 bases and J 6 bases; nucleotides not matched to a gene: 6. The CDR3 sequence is CASSEVAGGPKTQYF. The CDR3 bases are TGTGCCAGCAGTGAGGTAGCGGGAGGGCCGAAGACCCAGTACTTC.

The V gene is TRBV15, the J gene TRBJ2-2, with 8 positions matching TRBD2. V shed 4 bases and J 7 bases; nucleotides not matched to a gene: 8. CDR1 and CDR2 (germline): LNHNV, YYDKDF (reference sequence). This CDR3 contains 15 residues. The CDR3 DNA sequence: TGTGCCACCAGCACCGGGCGGGAGGTGGGCGGGGAGCTGTTTTTT. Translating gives CATSTGREVGGELFF.

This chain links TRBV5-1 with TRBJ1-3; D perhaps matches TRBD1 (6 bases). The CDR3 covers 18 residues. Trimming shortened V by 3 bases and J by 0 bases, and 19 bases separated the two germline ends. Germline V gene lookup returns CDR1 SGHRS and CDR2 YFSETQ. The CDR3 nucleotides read TGCGCCAGCAGCTGGGCCCCACAGGGCCCAAGCTCTGGAAACACCATATATTTT. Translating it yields CASSWAPQGPSSGNTIYF.

The CDR3 loop reads CASSSPGGTAPYEQYF. The DNA of the CDR3 is TGTGCCAGCAGTTCCCCAGGCGGGACAGCACCCTACGAGCAGTACTTC. This chain joins TRBV6-8 and TRBJ2-5; D is possibly TRBD1 (7 bases). The J call may be incorrect, as the DNA end agrees better with TRBJ2-7. Germline V gene data show CDR1 as MNHGY and CDR2 as SAAAGT. The CDR3 is made up of 16 amino acids.

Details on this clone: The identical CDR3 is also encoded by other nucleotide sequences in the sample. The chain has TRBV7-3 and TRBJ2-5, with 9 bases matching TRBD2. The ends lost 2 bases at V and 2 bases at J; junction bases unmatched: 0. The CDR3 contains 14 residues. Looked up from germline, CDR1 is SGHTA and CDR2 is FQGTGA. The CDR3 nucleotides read TGTGCCAGCAGCTTAGCGGGAGGGCAAGAGACCCAGTACTTC. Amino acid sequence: CASSLAGGQETQYF.

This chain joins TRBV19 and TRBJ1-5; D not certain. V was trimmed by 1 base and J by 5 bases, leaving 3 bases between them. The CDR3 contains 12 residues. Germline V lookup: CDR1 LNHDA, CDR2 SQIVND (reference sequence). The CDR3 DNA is TGTGCCAGTAGTATAGGAGATCAGCCCCAGCATTTT. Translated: CASSIGDQPQHF.

The CDR3 reads CASSARQGRYEQYF. The CDR3 bases are TGTGCCAGCAGTGCCCGGCAGGGTAGGTACGAGCAGTACTTC. This chain uses TRBV6-1 with TRBJ2-7, with a tentative D call TRBD1 (5 bases). This CDR3 has 14 residues. The germline V and J ends were trimmed by 4 bases and 4 bases, with 14 bases remaining between them. CDR1 MNHNS and CDR2 SASEGT come from the germline V gene.